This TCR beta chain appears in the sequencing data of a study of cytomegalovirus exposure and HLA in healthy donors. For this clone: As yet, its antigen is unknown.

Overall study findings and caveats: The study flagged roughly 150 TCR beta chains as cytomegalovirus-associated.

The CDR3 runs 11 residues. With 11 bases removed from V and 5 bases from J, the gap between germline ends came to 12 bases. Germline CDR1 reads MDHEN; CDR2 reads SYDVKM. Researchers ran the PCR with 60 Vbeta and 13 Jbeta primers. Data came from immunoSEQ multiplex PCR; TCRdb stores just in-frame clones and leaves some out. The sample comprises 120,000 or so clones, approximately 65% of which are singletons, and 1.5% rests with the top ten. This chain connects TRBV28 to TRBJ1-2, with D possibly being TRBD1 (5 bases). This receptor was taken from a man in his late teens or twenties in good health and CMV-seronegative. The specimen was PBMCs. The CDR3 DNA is TGTGCCTCCAGGGCGGCTTATGGCTACACCTTC. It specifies CASRAAYGYTF.